This TCR beta chain came from a study of control samples from healthy donors and cancer patients (dated by TCRdb to the early 2020s). Looking up the germline V gene yields CDR1 ENHRY and CDR2 SYGVKD. Relative to germline, V is 4 bases shorter and J is 5 bases shorter, with 6 bases between their ends. The CDR3 runs 11 residues from the cysteine to the phenylalanine. Here the CDR3 DNA is all that survives: 33 bases in frame from base 1. The method behind the library was the immunoSEQ multiplex PCR assay. TCRdb mirrors the immuneACCESS table, restricted to in-frame sequences. Some clones are absent from its copies; in checked studies, under half trace to an unresolved V gene, and the reason for the others is unknown. The sample includes around 90,000 clones, with about 89% observed a single time. Jointly, the top ten make up under 25% of the sample. With respect to this clone: Its antigen is not yet known. There are no base qualities to consult, and no much larger clone falls within one base.

What was sequenced was blood. Here the chain combines TRBV10-3 and TRBJ2-7; D gene: possibly TRBD1, on 5 matching bases. The sequence was collected from a man younger than 40 in good health. In nucleotides, the sequence is TGTGCCATCAGTGGCAGGGACGAGCAGTACTTC. This translates into CAISGRDEQYF.